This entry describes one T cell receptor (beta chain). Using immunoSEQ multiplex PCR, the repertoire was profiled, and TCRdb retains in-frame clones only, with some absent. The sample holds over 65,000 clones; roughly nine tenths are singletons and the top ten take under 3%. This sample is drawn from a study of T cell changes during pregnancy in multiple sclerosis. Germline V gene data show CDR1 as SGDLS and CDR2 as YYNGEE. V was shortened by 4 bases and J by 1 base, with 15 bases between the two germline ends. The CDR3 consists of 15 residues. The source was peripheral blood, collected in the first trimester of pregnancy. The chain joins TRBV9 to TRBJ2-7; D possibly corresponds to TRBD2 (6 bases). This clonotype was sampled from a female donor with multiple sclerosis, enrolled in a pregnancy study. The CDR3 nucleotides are TGTGCCAGCAGCTTACAGCCGGGACTTTCCTACGAGCAGTACTTC. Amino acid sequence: CASSLQPGLSYEQYF.